Below are 8 T cell receptor beta chains sequenced from a single sample in a study of PD-1 blockade in classical Hodgkin lymphoma. Using immunoSEQ multiplex PCR, the repertoire was profiled, and TCRdb retains in-frame clones only, with some absent. The sample holds 20,000 to 25,000 clones, 68% seen once. Exposure to brentuximab vedotin varied, and each patient had relapsed following autologous stem cell transplantation. Sequencing was performed on peripheral blood mononuclear cells (PBMCs), taken at baseline. The receptors were sampled from a human donor with classical Hodgkin lymphoma.

V gene TRBV28 combines with J gene TRBJ1-4; no definite D call. V lost 4 bases, J lost 8 bases, and 14 bases lay in between. Germline assignment: CDR1 MDHEN and CDR2 SYDVKM. The CDR3 extends over 14 amino acids. The CDR3 loop reads CASSSVGRREKLFF. CDR3 coding DNA: TGTGCCAGCAGTTCGGTTGGAAGGCGAGAAAAACTGTTTTTT.

The chain is built from TRBV5-1 and TRBJ2-2, with 8 bases lining up with TRBD1. V was pared by 4 bases and J by 1 base, with 6 bases of the junction left unmatched. The CDR3 sequence is 16 residues long. CDR1 is SGHRS, CDR2 YFSETQ, per germline. The CDR3 DNA follows: TGCGCCAGCAGCCTCGGGACAGGACAGAACACCGGGGAGCTGTTTTTT. Translated: CASSLGTGQNTGELFF.

J is TRBJ1-5 and V is TRBV28, with D maybe TRBD1 (6 bases). CDR3 length: 14 residues. CDR1 and CDR2 from the germline V gene are MDHEN and SYDVKM. The CDR3 coding sequence is TGTATTTCCGGGACACACTTTAGCAATCAGCCCCAGCATTTT. Translating gives CISGTHFSNQPQHF.

The J gene is TRBJ2-7, the V gene TRBV7-2, with 14 bases fitting TRBD2. J was trimmed by 8 bases and V by 5 bases; bases with no gene match: 8. Germline CDR1 is SGHTA and CDR2 is FQGNSA. The length of the CDR3 is 15 residues. CDR3 sequence reads: CASSPGTSGSKKQYF. In DNA form, the CDR3 reads TGTGCCAGCAGCCCCGGGACTAGCGGGAGTAAAAAGCAGTACTTC.

The V and J genes are TRBV19 and TRBJ1-1, with D possibly TRBD1 on 5 matching bases. The germline V and J ends were trimmed by 9 bases and 0 bases, with 11 bases remaining between them. The CDR3 sequence is 13 residues long. In germline, CDR1 is LNHDA, CDR2 SQIVND (reference sequence). The CDR3 DNA sequence: TGTGCCAGCGGAAAGACAGTGAACACTGAAGCTTTCTTT. Residues: CASGKTVNTEAFF.

This clone turned up a few times. This sequence joins TRBV4-1 and TRBJ1-2; 9 nucleotides align to TRBD1. After removal of 2 bases from V and 4 bases from J, the junction contained 8 bases not matched to a gene. CDR1 is MGHRA, CDR2 YSYEKL, per germline. This CDR3 is 16 amino acids long. DNA for the CDR3: TGCGCCAGCAGCCAAACAAGGACAGGGGAAGGCTATGGCTACACCTTC. Translated, it gives CASSQTRTGEGYGYTF.

This rearrangement joins TRBV19 to TRBJ1-5, with TRBD1 identical over 8 bases. With V trimmed by 3 bases and J by 2 bases, 18 bases remained unmatched. There are 20 residues in the CDR3. Per germline, CDR1 LNHDA and CDR2 SQIVND (reference sequence). In DNA form, the CDR3 reads TGTGCCAGTAGTATCAAAGGGGTTATGACGCAGGGGGCTGGCAATCAGCCCCAGCATTTT. Translated, it gives CASSIKGVMTQGAGNQPQHF.

CDR3 amino acids: CASSQDRQYIQYF. The CDR3 coding sequence is TGTGCCAGCAGTCAGGACAGGCAGTACATTCAGTACTTC. The J gene is TRBJ2-4, the V gene TRBV6-5; TRBD1 matches 7 bases. Germline CDR1 reads MNHEY; CDR2 reads SVGAGI. The CDR3 has 13 residues. V was clipped by 5 bases and J by 8 bases; unmatched bases: 6.